A selection of T cell receptor beta chains follows, all from one sample in a study of blood T cell repertoires in COVID-19. Using immunoSEQ multiplex PCR, the repertoire was profiled, and TCRdb retains in-frame clones only, with some absent. Of about 280,000 clones in the sample, 88% were seen once. Sequences were obtained from PBMCs or T cells enriched from blood (not recorded which). Every receptor here comes from a woman aged 25 to 39 who had recovered from COVID-19. Both conserved end residues are trimmed from each CDR3. Each record gives: V gene, CDR3 protein.

TRBV29-1 SVEMPRRRNTIY
TRBV24-1 ATSDPSGGNYGYT
TRBV19 ASNVPGQGSGANVLT
TRBV24-1 ATSARGTDFYGYT
TRBV11-3 ASSPHSSGNEQF
TRBV5-1 ASSNRDREYNEQF
TRBV5-1 ASSLDGPQETQY
TRBV7-3 ASSLLIHSRGNSPLH
TRBV27 ASSLRQGTGELF
TRBV28 ASSLEHTEAF
TRBV12-5 ASGLRIAGITDTQY
TRBV10-3 AISERGNNEQF
TRBV7-2 ASSFGARNSYEQY
TRBV3-1/TRBV3-2 ASSPLLAGGDEQF
TRBV11-3 ASSKEAGNYGYT
TRBV9 ASSVEGREASEQY
TRBV10-3 AISEAQREGYEQY